This is a list of T cell receptor beta chains from one sample in a study of T cell repertoires in cytomegalovirus infection. Their antigen targets remain unknown. TCRdb re-called the reads through MiXCR, storing one row per CDR3 protein. Of some 940,000 distinct CDR3 sequences listed, 25% to 40% were seen once; the top ten hold about an eighth. Sequenced here: cultured CD8+ T cells from PBMCs, sampled from culture after CMV antigen stimulation. These receptors all come from a human donor in good health (CMV status not recorded). Some clones in this sample may be carry-over from other donors' samples. Each CDR3 is given with its conserved first and last residue. D genes are given only for firm matches. The size field is filled for only some rows; it gives once, few, many or a size class.

clone_size | j_call | v_call | d_call | cdr3_length | cdr3_aa | cdr3_nt
few | TRBJ1-1 | TRBV4-2 | - | 14 | CASSQLEGGTEAFF | TGTGCCAGCAGCCAGCTGGAGGGAGGAACTGAAGCTTTCTTT
few | TRBJ2-1 | TRBV4-2 | TRBD2 | 17 | CASSQDYSGGPYNEQFF | TGTGCCAGCAGCCAAGATTATAGCGGGGGGCCCTACAATGAGCAGTTCTTC
few | TRBJ2-5 | TRBV6-6 | - | 13 | CASSYRRGETQYF | TGTGCCAGCAGTTACAGGAGGGGGGAGACCCAGTACTTC
many | TRBJ2-1 | TRBV7-2 | - | 14 | CASSLDDSYNEQFF | TGTGCCAGCAGTCTTGACGACAGTTACAATGAGCAGTTCTTC
- | TRBJ1-2 | TRBV2 | - | 12 | CASPSLEHHYTF | TGTGCCAGCCCTTCTCTTGAACACCACTACACCTTC
few | TRBJ1-1 | TRBV6-2/TRBV6-3 | TRBD1 | 15 | CASSPSGTVNTEAFF | TGTGCCAGCAGTCCCTCTGGGACAGTCAACACTGAAGCTTTCTTT
- | TRBJ1-2 | TRBV6-6 | - | 14 | CASSHPGSLVSYTF | TGTGCCAGCAGTCACCCCGGTTCTCTCGTAAGCTACACCTTC
- | TRBJ2-3 | TRBV6-2/TRBV6-3 | TRBD2 | 15 | CASSYGAGGTDTQYF | TGTGCCAGCAGTTACGGAGCGGGGGGAACAGATACGCAGTATTTT
- | TRBJ1-3 | TRBV11-2 | TRBD1 | 16 | CASSPLRQGGGNTIYF | TGTGCCAGCAGCCCCTTGAGACAGGGAGGGGGAAACACCATATATTTT
few | TRBJ2-1 | TRBV4-1 | TRBD2 | 21 | CASSQDRPTSGGAIGLNEQFF | TGCGCCAGCAGCCAAGATAGGCCGACTAGCGGGGGGGCTATTGGTTTGAATGAGCAGTTCTTC
few | TRBJ2-7 | TRBV19 | TRBD1 | 15 | CASSMGQGTFDEQYF | TGTGCCAGTAGTATGGGACAGGGTACCTTCGACGAGCAGTACTTC
- | TRBJ2-3 | TRBV11-2 | TRBD2 | 19 | CASSSETSGGVTSTDTQYF | TGTGCCAGCAGCTCGGAGACTAGCGGGGGTGTCACTAGCACAGATACGCAGTATTTT
- | TRBJ2-1 | TRBV5-1 | TRBD1 | 16 | CASRRITGQGFDEQFF | TGCGCCAGCAGGAGGATAACGGGACAGGGGTTCGATGAGCAGTTCTTC
- | TRBJ2-1 | TRBV7-6 | - | 17 | CASSHGIVGGLYNEQFF | TGTGCCAGCAGTCACGGGATAGTGGGGGGGCTGTACAATGAGCAGTTCTTC
- | TRBJ1-1 | TRBV20-1 | - | 16 | CSASTSTGRTSTEAFF | TGCAGTGCGAGCACCTCAACTGGACGGACGAGCACTGAAGCTTTCTTT
once | TRBJ2-7 | TRBV12-3/TRBV12-4 | TRBD2 | 14 | CASSFSGGADEQYF | TGTGCCAGCAGTTTCAGCGGGGGGGCCGACGAGCAGTACTTC
- | TRBJ2-7 | TRBV10-2 | - | 15 | CASTEGPGSAYEQYF | TGCGCCAGCACCGAGGGGCCAGGCTCAGCCTACGAGCAGTACTTC
few | TRBJ1-3 | TRBV24-1 | TRBD1 | 14 | CATERGLSGNTIYF | TGTGCCACCGAGAGGGGGCTCTCTGGAAACACCATATATTTT
few | TRBJ2-1 | TRBV7-6 | TRBD2 | 18 | CASSPTILTSWPNNEQFF | TGTGCCAGCAGCCCCACAATTCTGACTAGCTGGCCCAACAATGAGCAGTTCTTC
- | TRBJ2-7 | TRBV28 | TRBD1 | 15 | CASSEAGQGTYEQYF | TGTGCCAGCAGTGAAGCCGGACAGGGGACCTACGAGCAGTACTTC
few | TRBJ2-1 | TRBV5-6 | TRBD2 | 17 | CASSNLAGARSYNEQFF | TGTGCCAGCAGCAACCTAGCGGGGGCCCGCTCCTACAATGAGCAGTTCTTC
many | TRBJ1-2 | TRBV6-2/TRBV6-3 | - | 12 | CASSEALNGYTF | TGTGCCAGCAGCGAGGCCCTAAATGGCTACACCTTC
- | TRBJ1-1 | TRBV6-6 | - | 17 | CASSYSGQGRGKTEAFF | TGTGCCAGCAGTTACTCGGGCCAGGGGCGAGGAAAAACTGAAGCTTTCTTT
few | TRBJ2-1 | TRBV10-3 | TRBD1 | 15 | CAINPTGIPTNEQFF | TGTGCCATCAACCCGACAGGGATCCCCACAAATGAGCAGTTCTTC
- | TRBJ2-3 | TRBV9 | - | 15 | CASSLRPRSTDTQYF | TGTGCCAGCAGCTTACGACCCAGATCCACAGATACGCAGTATTTT
- | TRBJ2-7 | TRBV7-9 | TRBD2 | 15 | CASSPSAGSTHEQYF | TGTGCCAGCAGCCCCTCAGCGGGGTCTACCCACGAGCAGTACTTC
- | TRBJ1-1 | TRBV5-4 | - | 13 | CASSFRASTEAFF | TGTGCCAGCAGCTTTAGAGCGAGCACTGAAGCTTTCTTT
many | TRBJ2-4 | TRBV12-3/TRBV12-4 | - | 11 | CASSLGGFEYF | TGTGCCAGCAGTTTAGGGGGTTTTGAGTACTTC
- | TRBJ1-1 | TRBV29-1 | - | 13 | CSVDGGEVTEAFF | TGCAGCGTGGACGGGGGGGAAGTCACTGAAGCTTTCTTT
many | TRBJ2-1 | TRBV7-6 | - | 14 | CASSPAGGKFEQFF | TGTGCCAGCAGCCCCGCCGGGGGCAAATTCGAGCAGTTCTTC
- | TRBJ2-7 | TRBV7-9 | - | 12 | CASSSGGAEQYF | TGTGCCAGCAGTTCCGGGGGTGCCGAGCAGTACTTC
- | TRBJ2-7 | TRBV13 | - | 15 | CASSLDERPRGEQYF | TGTGCCAGCAGCTTAGATGAAAGGCCGCGGGGAGAGCAGTACTTC
few | TRBJ2-5 | TRBV7-9 | TRBD1 | 15 | CASSIIQGAEETQYF | TGTGCCAGCAGCATAATACAGGGGGCCGAAGAGACCCAGTACTTC
- | TRBJ2-1 | TRBV29-1 | - | 10 | CSVEDNEQFF | TGCAGCGTTGAAGACAATGAGCAGTTCTTC
- | TRBJ2-1 | TRBV27 | - | 13 | CASSLSAVNEQFF | TGTGCCAGCAGTTTATCGGCCGTTAATGAGCAGTTCTTC
- | TRBJ1-2 | TRBV6-5 | - | 14 | CASSYSMAGDGYTF | TGTGCCAGCAGTTACTCGATGGCAGGGGATGGCTACACCTTC
few | TRBJ2-7 | TRBV6-5 | - | 15 | CASSYSVPFNYEQYF | TGTGCCAGCAGTTACTCGGTGCCCTTTAACTACGAGCAGTACTTC